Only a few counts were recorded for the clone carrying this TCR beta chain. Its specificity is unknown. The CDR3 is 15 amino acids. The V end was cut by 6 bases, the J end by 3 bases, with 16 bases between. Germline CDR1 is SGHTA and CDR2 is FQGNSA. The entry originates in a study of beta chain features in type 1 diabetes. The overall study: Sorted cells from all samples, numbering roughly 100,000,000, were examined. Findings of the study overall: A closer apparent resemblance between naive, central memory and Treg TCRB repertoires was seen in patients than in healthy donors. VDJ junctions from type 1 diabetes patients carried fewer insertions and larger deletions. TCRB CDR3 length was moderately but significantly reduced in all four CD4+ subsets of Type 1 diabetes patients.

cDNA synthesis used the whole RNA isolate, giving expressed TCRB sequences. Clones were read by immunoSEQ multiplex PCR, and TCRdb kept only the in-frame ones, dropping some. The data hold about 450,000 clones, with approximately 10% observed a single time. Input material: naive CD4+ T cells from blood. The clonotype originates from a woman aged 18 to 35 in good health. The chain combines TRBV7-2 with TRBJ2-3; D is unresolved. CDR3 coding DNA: TGTGCCAGCAGTCTTTCCTGGGCAGAGACAGATACGCAGTATTTT. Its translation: CASSLSWAETDTQYF.